These 30 T cell receptor beta chains came from one sample sequenced in a study of CD4 T cells in relation to SARS-CoV-2 and coronaviruses. Their recognized antigens are unknown. Clones were read by immunoSEQ multiplex PCR, and TCRdb kept only the in-frame ones, dropping some. In the table there are some 30,000 clones, 75% to 80% of which are singletons. Before the COVID-19 pandemic, during about 2011-2019, CD4+ T cells were taken from unexposed donors. CD4+ T cells were isolated from the cells after roughly 11 days of culture. Material: CD4+ T cells from PBMCs, cultured in vitro. These receptors were obtained from a human donor in good health.

V and J are TRBV7-2 and TRBJ2-7; D not certain. CDR1 and CDR2 (germline): SGHTA, FQGNSA. The V end lost 0 bases, the J end lost 1 base, and 7 bases lay between the germline ends. The CDR3 has 14 amino acids. The CDR3 bases are TGTGCCAGCAGCTTAGCTTCCAGTTCCTACGAGCAGTACTTC. Translated, it gives CASSLASSSYEQYF.

This clone was seen just once. The chain is built from TRBV19 and TRBJ2-5, with TRBD1 matching over 7 bases. Germline V CDR1 and CDR2: LNHDA, SQIVND (reference sequence). The CDR3 extends over 15 amino acids. Trimming at V came to 5 bases and at J to 7 bases, leaving 13 bases not matched to a gene. The CDR3 region has the DNA TGTGCCAGTAGTCTCAGGACAGAACCAGGGGGGACCCAGTACTTC. Residues: CASSLRTEPGGTQYF.

This clone was seen just once. The CDR3 DNA is TGTGCCAGCAGCGCGGACAGGGTCGATGGCTACACCTTC. Translation: CASSADRVDGYTF. This chain links TRBV9 with TRBJ1-2; 8 bases are shared with TRBD1. J gave up 6 bases and V 3 bases, and 4 bases lay outside the gene matches. The CDR3 consists of 13 residues. Germline V gene lookup returns CDR1 SGDLS and CDR2 YYNGEE.

This clone was observed a few times. The gene calls are TRBV3-1 (or the pseudogene TRBV3-2) and TRBJ2-7; D unresolved. With 3 bases removed from V and 0 bases from J, the gap between germline ends came to 9 bases. Germline assignment: CDR1 LGHDT and CDR2 YNNKEL (reference sequence). The CDR3 is made up of 14 amino acids. The CDR3: CASSHGFSSYEQYF. For the CDR3, the DNA is TGTGCCAGCAGCCACGGGTTTAGCTCCTACGAGCAGTACTTC.

The chain employs TRBV29-1 and TRBJ2-7; D may be TRBD1 (6 bases). Germline CDR1 and CDR2: SQVTM and ANQGSEA. V dropped 6 bases and J dropped 1 base, with 13 bases sitting between them. The length of the CDR3 is 13 residues. The CDR3 DNA is TGCAGCGTCAGACTACAGGGTTCCTACGAGCAGTACTTC. Translation gives CSVRLQGSYEQYF.

This sequence joins TRBV19 and TRBJ2-2; 10 nucleotides line up with TRBD1. The CDR3 runs 19 residues. Germline values: CDR1 LNHDA, CDR2 SQIVND (reference sequence). Unmatched junction bases numbered 15, after V lost 7 bases and J lost 1 base. The DNA for the CDR3 is TGTGCCAGTAATTGGGTTTCGACAGGGGGCTTATTGAACACCGGGGAGCTGTTTTTT. It yields the protein CASNWVSTGGLLNTGELFF.

The chain has TRBV5-1 and TRBJ2-2; the match to TRBD1 covers 10 bases. Trimming removed 0 bases from V and 13 bases from J; junction bases left unmatched: 6. CDR1 and CDR2 from the germline V gene are SGHRS and YFSETQ. The CDR3 runs to 14 residues. The CDR3: CASSLARTGGGLFF. The CDR3 DNA sequence: TGCGCCAGCAGCTTGGCCCGGACAGGGGGAGGGCTGTTTTTT. Together with reference TRBV5-1 and TRBJ2-2, the CDR3 gives the full variable domain: KAGVTQTPRYLIKTRGQQVTLSCSPISGHRSVSWYQQTPGQGLQFLFEYFSETQRNKGNFPGRFSGRQFSNSRSEMNVSTLELGDSALYLCASSLARTGGGLFFGEGSRLTVL.

CDR3 residues: CASSLRPGRSPNEQFF. The CDR3 DNA reads TGTGCCAGCAGCTTACGCCCAGGTCGGTCCCCCAATGAGCAGTTCTTC. The J gene is TRBJ2-1, the V gene TRBV7-2, with no clear D. V lost 2 bases, J lost 6 bases, and 17 bases lay in between. The germline V gene has CDR1 SGHTA and CDR2 FQGNSA. There are 16 residues in the CDR3.

J is TRBJ1-6 and V is TRBV5-5, with 8 positions matching TRBD1. With 4 bases clipped from V and 11 bases from J, the junction kept 14 bases outside the gene matches. This CDR3 has 16 amino acids. Looked up from germline, CDR1 is SGHKS and CDR2 is YYEKEE (reference sequence). CDR3 sequence: CASSTPLRGRSAPLHF. The DNA for the CDR3 is TGTGCCAGCAGCACTCCTCTCAGGGGGCGGTCGGCACCCCTCCACTTT.

CDR3 loop: CASSLQGLSTDTQYF. The DNA of the CDR3 is TGTGCCAGCAGCTTGCAGGGTCTCAGCACAGATACGCAGTATTTT. V usage is TRBV11-2 and J usage is TRBJ2-3; D perhaps matches TRBD1 (5 bases). In germline, CDR1 is SGHAT, CDR2 FQNNGV. Trimming took off 3 bases at V and 0 bases at J, with 10 bases between the two ends. CDR3 length: 15 amino acids. Drawing the rest from reference TRBV11-2 and TRBJ2-3, the complete variable domain is EAGVAQSPRYKIIEKRQSVAFWCNPISGHATLYWYQQILGQGPKLLIQFQNNGVVDDSQLPKDRFSAERLKGVDSTLKIQPAKLEDSAVYLCASSLQGLSTDTQYFGPGTRLTVL.

In this sample, this clone turned up a few times. The chain is built from TRBV19 and TRBJ1-1; D remains ambiguous. This CDR3 region has 15 residues. Between the trimmed V and J ends, which lost 5 bases and 1 base, there was a span of 14 bases. Germline V gene lookup returns CDR1 LNHDA and CDR2 SQIVND (reference sequence). The CDR3 loop reads CASSFNPGRNTEAFF. In DNA, the CDR3 is TGTGCCAGTAGTTTCAACCCCGGACGGAACACTGAAGCTTTCTTT.

This chain joins TRBV30 and TRBJ1-1; 9 nucleotides line up with TRBD1. The CDR3 spans 13 residues. Germline V gives CDR1 GTSNPN, CDR2 SVGIG (reference sequence). V shed 1 base and J 5 bases; nucleotides not matched to a gene: 2. The CDR3 DNA follows: TGTGCCTGGAGTGGACAGGGGGGAACTGAAGCTTTCTTT. This translates into CAWSGQGGTEAFF.

The chain combines TRBV19 with TRBJ2-1; D unresolved. Germline assignment: CDR1 LNHDA and CDR2 SQIVND (reference sequence). The CDR3 has 11 amino acids. V lost 7 bases and J lost 7, with 8 bases in between. The DNA for the CDR3 is TGTGCCAGTACCGCAGAAAATGAGCAGTTCTTC. As protein: CASTAENEQFF.

This rearrangement joins TRBV7-9 to TRBJ1-4; D unresolved. V lost 5 bases to trimming and J lost 2 bases, with 12 bases between them. The CDR3 is 15 amino acids. Germline CDR1 and CDR2: SEHNR and FQNEAQ (reference sequence). CDR3 amino acids: CASSLSRTTNEKLFF. CDR3 coding DNA: TGTGCCAGCAGCCTGAGCAGGACGACTAATGAAAAACTGTTTTTT.

The rearrangement links TRBV6-4 to TRBJ2-7, with D possibly TRBD1 on 6 matching bases. The CDR3 covers 12 residues. V was clipped by 7 bases and J by 6 bases, with 13 bases between them. The germline CDR1 and CDR2 sequences are MRHNA and SNTAGT. CDR3: CASTLGQFEQYF. The CDR3 nucleotides are TGTGCCAGCACCCTCGGACAGTTCGAGCAGTACTTC.

This clone was found a few times. CDR3 sequence: CASSQFQGTGELFF. CDR3 in DNA: TGTGCCAGCAGCCAATTTCAAGGTACCGGGGAGCTGTTTTTT. The rearrangement links TRBV14 to TRBJ2-2, with no clear D. This CDR3 region has 14 residues. The germline gives CDR1 SGHDN, CDR2 FVKESK. Trimming removed 2 bases at V and 5 bases at J, with 9 bases between.

The J gene is TRBJ2-7, the V gene TRBV5-5; 10 nucleotides align to TRBD2. Germline V CDR1 and CDR2: SGHKS, YYEKEE (reference sequence). The CDR3 has 15 amino acids. The V gene end was trimmed by 1 base and the J gene end by 2 bases; junction bases not matched to a gene: 3. The chain's CDR3 is CASSLSSGRPYEQYF. In DNA form, the CDR3 reads TGTGCCAGCAGCTTGAGTAGCGGGAGGCCCTACGAGCAGTACTTC.

The chain couples TRBV29-1 to TRBJ1-4; D is possibly TRBD1 (5 bases). Germline loops: CDR1 SQVTM, CDR2 ANQGSEA. The length of the CDR3 is 15 residues. Trimming removed 4 bases from V and 5 bases from J, with 17 bases in between. The CDR3: CSVGARAGRNEKLFF. The CDR3 DNA is TGCAGCGTTGGGGCTCGGGCAGGGAGGAATGAAAAACTGTTTTTT. Combining the CDR3 with reference TRBV29-1 and TRBJ1-4 gives the whole variable domain SAVISQKPSRDICQRGTSLTIQCQVDSQVTMMFWYRQQPGQSLTLIATANQGSEATYESGFVIDKFPISRPNLTFSTLTVSNMSPEDSSIYLCSVGARAGRNEKLFFGSGTQLSVL.

The V and J genes are TRBV6-5 and TRBJ1-3; D is ambiguous. The germline V gene has CDR1 MNHEY and CDR2 SVGAGI. V was pared by 6 bases and J by 4 bases, with 13 bases between. The CDR3 sequence is 14 residues long. CDR3 residues: CASREGPRGNTIYF. CDR3 in DNA: TGTGCCAGCAGGGAGGGTCCCAGAGGAAACACCATATATTTT.

In DNA form, the CDR3 reads TGTGCCAGCGTCAACAGGGGGTTCGGCTACACCTTC. Translation gives CASVNRGFGYTF. The rearrangement links TRBV2 to TRBJ1-2, with TRBD1 matching over 8 bases. V lost 8 bases to trimming and J lost 8 bases; unmatched junction nucleotides: 7. The length of the CDR3 is 12 residues. Germline loops: CDR1 SNHLY, CDR2 FYNNEI.

The V call is TRBV10-3, the J call TRBJ1-3; TRBD1 might be the D (6 bases). The CDR3 spans 13 residues. The V gene lost 6 bases and the J gene lost 4 bases, with 10 bases spanning the gap. Germline loops: CDR1 ENHRY, CDR2 SYGVKD. CDR3 region: CAIRQGLGNTIYF. The CDR3 bases are TGTGCCATCAGACAGGGATTAGGAAACACCATATATTTT.

The chain joins TRBV2 to TRBJ1-1, with TRBD1 matching over 9 bases. Germline V CDR1 and CDR2: SNHLY, FYNNEI. V dropped 4 bases and J dropped 4; count of bases not matched to a gene: 7. The CDR3 covers 15 residues. The CDR3 is CASSGWGQGSTEAFF. DNA for the CDR3: TGTGCCAGCAGTGGTTGGGGACAGGGTAGCACTGAAGCTTTCTTT.

The J gene is TRBJ2-2, the V gene TRBV5-1; no reliable D call. V lost 0 bases and J lost 0, with 9 bases in between. This CDR3 has 16 residues. Germline CDR1 reads SGHRS; CDR2 reads YFSETQ. The CDR3 DNA reads TGCGCCAGCAGCTTGGCCATAACTTCGAACACCGGGGAGCTGTTTTTT. Residues: CASSLAITSNTGELFF. The variable domain in full, with the rest retrieved from reference TRBV5-1 and TRBJ2-2, is KAGVTQTPRYLIKTRGQQVTLSCSPISGHRSVSWYQQTPGQGLQFLFEYFSETQRNKGNFPGRFSGRQFSNSRSEMNVSTLELGDSALYLCASSLAITSNTGELFFGEGSRLTVL.

The V gene is TRBV3-1 (or the pseudogene TRBV3-2), the J gene TRBJ2-1; 8 positions agree with TRBD2. The length of the CDR3 is 15 residues. Germline V lookup: CDR1 LGHDT, CDR2 YNNKEL (reference sequence). J lost 3 bases, V lost 4 bases, and 5 bases had no gene match. The CDR3 region is CASSRGSGNYNEQFF. The CDR3 coding sequence is TGTGCCAGCAGCCGGGGTAGCGGGAACTACAATGAGCAGTTCTTC.

V is TRBV5-1 and J is TRBJ1-5, with D maybe TRBD1 (5 bases). Germline CDR1 is SGHRS and CDR2 is YFSETQ. V gave up 3 bases and J gave up 1 base, with 11 bases separating them. The CDR3 totals 15 residues. Written as DNA, the CDR3 is TGCGCCAGCAGCTCGACCGGGGCCAGCAATCAGCCCCAGCATTTT. This sequence encodes CASSSTGASNQPQHF.

This clone was counted a single time. The chain has TRBV5-1 and TRBJ1-1, with unresolved D. The V and J ends lost 0 bases and 3 bases respectively, with 12 bases between them. CDR1 and CDR2 from the germline V gene are SGHRS and YFSETQ. The CDR3 runs 15 residues. The chain's CDR3 is CASSLDQVEDTEAFF. The CDR3, as DNA: TGCGCCAGCAGCTTGGATCAGGTGGAGGACACTGAAGCTTTCTTT.

The chain carries TRBV6-6 and TRBJ2-2; D uncertain. Germline V gives CDR1 MNHNY, CDR2 SVGAGI (reference sequence). The CDR3 extends over 13 amino acids. V lost 6 bases and J lost 5, with 10 bases in between. CDR3 protein: CASSLSSTGELFF. In DNA, the CDR3 is TGTGCCAGCAGCCTGTCCTCGACCGGGGAGCTGTTTTTT.

The genes are TRBV5-4 and TRBJ1-2; D might be TRBD1 (5 bases). Germline values: CDR1 SGHNT, CDR2 YYREEE (reference sequence). This CDR3 has 14 residues. The germline V and J ends were trimmed by 6 bases and 3 bases, with 15 bases remaining between them. CDR3 sequence: CASTSHQGDYGYTF. CDR3 DNA: TGTGCCAGCACCTCACACCAGGGAGACTATGGCTACACCTTC.

This clone has only a few counts. This chain connects TRBV7-2 to TRBJ2-3, with 7 bases identical to TRBD1. The junction had 12 bases not matched to a gene; V was cut back by 3 bases and J by 3 bases. This CDR3 has 17 residues. Germline V gene lookup returns CDR1 SGHTA and CDR2 FQGNSA. CDR3 nucleotides: TGTGCCAGCAGCTTGGGCACACAGGGGTCGAGGACAGATACGCAGTATTTT. Its translation: CASSLGTQGSRTDTQYF.

The sample holds one count of this clone. The genes are TRBV7-6 and TRBJ1-5; 7 bases align to TRBD1. Trimming at V came to 0 bases and at J to 5 bases, leaving 10 bases not matched to a gene. Germline CDR1 reads SGHVS; CDR2 reads FNYEAQ. This CDR3 has 17 residues. CDR3 loop: CASSLAPSQGLYQPQHF. In DNA, the CDR3 is TGTGCCAGCAGCTTAGCCCCCTCACAGGGGTTATATCAGCCCCAGCATTTT.